This T cell receptor (beta chain) appears in the sequencing data of a study of CD8 T cells in Susac syndrome. Treatment-naive patients with stable or active relapsing-remitting disease served as multiple sclerosis controls. Roughly 0.45 to 1 ug RNA was reverse transcribed with random hexamers. Amplification of TCR beta CDR3 spanned 54 Vbeta and 13 Jbeta via immunoSEQ multiplex PCR. TCRdb re-called the immunoSEQ multiplex PCR reads through MiXCR, storing one row per CDR3 protein. The sample shows about 200,000 distinct CDR3 sequences, 92% of them seen only once. This receptor was taken from a human donor with multiple sclerosis. Source material: CD8+ T cells from PBMCs.

CDR3 DNA: TGCGCCAGCAGCCAAGATGACTTTCAGTTCTTC. This encodes CASSQDDFQFF. The rearrangement joins TRBV4-1 to TRBJ2-1; unclear D gene. Deletions cut 0 bases from V and 13 bases from J, with 7 bases between. CDR1 is MGHRA, CDR2 YSYEKL, per germline. This CDR3 has 11 amino acids.